The 30 T cell receptor beta chains reported below all come from one sample, sequenced in a study of blood T cell repertoires in COVID-19. Clones were read by immunoSEQ multiplex PCR, and TCRdb kept only the in-frame ones, dropping some. The repertoire consists of a few hundred thousand clones, with around 92% occurring once and the leading ten covering over 9%. Sequenced: PBMCs or T cells enriched from blood (not recorded which). The receptors shown here come from a woman in her thirties who had recovered from COVID-19.

The chain links TRBV6-5 to TRBJ2-7; the D gene is possibly TRBD1 (5 bases). Germline V lookup: CDR1 MNHEY, CDR2 SVGAGI. V gave up 4 bases and J gave up 5 bases, with 12 bases separating them. This CDR3 is built from 13 residues. The CDR3 spells CASSSGPWDEQYF. CDR3 DNA sequence: TGTGCCAGCAGTTCAGGGCCTTGGGACGAGCAGTACTTC.

The chain has TRBV7-9 and TRBJ2-7; tentative D call: TRBD1 (5 bases). This CDR3 region has 15 residues. Germline loops: CDR1 SEHNR, CDR2 FQNEAQ (reference sequence). Between the trimmed V and J ends, which lost 1 base and 4 bases, there was a span of 14 bases. In nucleotides, the CDR3 is TGTGCCAGCAGCTTAGAGGCAAAGGGGATTTACGAGCAGTACTTC. Residues: CASSLEAKGIYEQYF.

V is TRBV10-3 and J is TRBJ2-3, with 10 bases that match TRBD2. With V trimmed by 3 bases and J by 4 bases, 13 bases remained unmatched. CDR1 is ENHRY and CDR2 is SYGVKD in the germline V gene. CDR3 length equals 18 residues. CDR3 nucleotide sequence: TGTGCCATCAGTGAACCACGGCTAGCGGGAGTTGGGTCAGATACGCAGTATTTT. This encodes CAISEPRLAGVGSDTQYF.

CDR3 DNA sequence: TGTGCCAGCAGCTTGGAACAGGGCTTCCCTGAGCAGTTCTTC. It encodes CASSLEQGFPEQFF. The V call is TRBV7-2, the J call TRBJ2-1; a possible D gene is TRBD1 (6 bases). The CDR3 runs 14 residues. Trimming removed 3 bases at V and 9 bases at J, with 15 bases between. Germline CDR1 SGHTA, CDR2 FQGNSA.

The V call is TRBV4-3, the J call TRBJ1-1; TRBD1 is a possible D gene (5 bases). Germline-derived CDR1 and CDR2 are LGHNA and YSLEER. This CDR3 has 15 amino acids. Trimming shortened V by 2 bases and J by 1 base, and 11 bases separated the two germline ends. The CDR3 DNA reads as TGCGCCAGCAGCCAAACGGGGGGACCGAACACTGAAGCTTTCTTT. This gives the protein CASSQTGGPNTEAFF.

This chain links TRBV6-5 with TRBJ1-2, with D possibly being TRBD1 (5 bases). The CDR3 totals 13 residues. The V end lost 8 bases, the J end lost 5 bases, and 15 bases lay between the germline ends. CDR1 MNHEY and CDR2 SVGAGI come from the germline V gene. The CDR3 nucleotides are TGTGCCAGCTTCCCAGGGTCAGGGTATGGCTACACCTTC. It codes for CASFPGSGYGYTF.

This sequence joins TRBV19 and TRBJ2-5; 7 positions agree with TRBD1. The CDR3 extends over 14 amino acids. V shed 4 bases and J 5 bases; nucleotides not matched to a gene: 7. Germline V gives CDR1 LNHDA, CDR2 SQIVND (reference sequence). CDR3 bases: TGTGCCAGTAGTAGCAGGGGGTTTGGGGAGACCCAGTACTTC. This gives the protein CASSSRGFGETQYF.

The CDR3 spells CASSQLNRGNTEAFF. The CDR3 coding sequence is TGCGCCAGCAGCCAATTAAACAGGGGGAACACTGAAGCTTTCTTT. The chain uses TRBV5-1 and TRBJ1-1, with 7 bases aligning to TRBD1. Trimming at V came to 4 bases and at J to 1 base, leaving 7 bases not matched to a gene. The germline CDR1 and CDR2 sequences are SGHRS and YFSETQ. CDR3 size: 15 residues.

J is TRBJ2-6 and V is TRBV5-4; the match to TRBD1 covers 10 bases. V trimming: 5 bases; J trimming: 0 bases; junction bases outside the gene matches: 2. The CDR3 is made up of 16 amino acids. Germline assignment: CDR1 SGHNT and CDR2 YYREEE (reference sequence). The CDR3 spells CASRGQGSSGANVLTF. CDR3 nucleotides: TGTGCCAGCAGGGGACAGGGGAGCTCTGGGGCCAACGTCCTGACTTTC.

This chain joins TRBV7-8 and TRBJ1-1; D not resolved. This CDR3 region has 15 residues. Germline V gives CDR1 SGHVS, CDR2 FQNEAQ. V was pared by 0 bases and J by 4 bases, with 12 bases between. CDR3 region: CASSLAVNRATEAFF. CDR3 nucleotide sequence: TGTGCCAGCAGCTTAGCTGTCAACAGAGCCACTGAAGCTTTCTTT.

This chain uses TRBV13 with TRBJ2-3; 11 nucleotides align to TRBD1. With V trimmed by 5 bases and J by 2 bases, 6 bases remained unmatched. Germline loops: CDR1 PRHDT, CDR2 FYEKMQ (reference sequence). CDR3 length: 16 amino acids. The CDR3 DNA reads TGTGCCAGCAGCAACTGGGACAGGGGGTACACAGATACGCAGTATTTT. As protein: CASSNWDRGYTDTQYF.

The sample holds one count of this clone. The chain carries TRBV18 and TRBJ1-2; 7 bases map to TRBD1. CDR3 length: 16 amino acids. J lost 7 bases, V lost 1 base, and 12 bases had no gene match. Germline values: CDR1 KGHSH, CDR2 LQKENI. CDR3 loop: CASSPQGQPNLSGYTF. The CDR3 nucleotides read TGTGCCAGCTCACCACAGGGACAGCCTAACCTAAGTGGCTACACCTTC.

This clone was observed once. This chain joins TRBV5-1 and TRBJ2-1; 9 nucleotides agree with TRBD2. Germline assignment: CDR1 SGHRS and CDR2 YFSETQ. V gave up 2 bases and J gave up 7 bases; unmatched junction bases: 7. The CDR3 extends over 15 amino acids. CDR3 DNA sequence: TGCGCCAGCAGCTTCTCCCCCAGCGGGAGGAATGAGCAGTTCTTC. Amino acid sequence: CASSFSPSGRNEQFF.

To note about this clone: Its ends do not fully match the called genes, so a read error is possible. The gene calls are TRBV20-1 and TRBJ1-1; D not certain. The CDR3 has 11 amino acids. Germline V gene data show CDR1 as DFQATT and CDR2 as SNEGSKA (reference sequence). CDR3 amino acids: CSVNKNPEAFF. The CDR3 nucleotides read TGCAGTGTTAACAAGAACCCTGAAGCTTTCTTT.

CDR3 coding DNA: TGTGCCAGCAGCCCAATGGGCGGGACAGCTTACAATGAGCAGTTCTTC. Translated: CASSPMGGTAYNEQFF. The V gene is TRBV5-4, the J gene TRBJ2-1, with a weak D call TRBD1 (7 bases). Trimming stripped 4 bases from V and 4 bases from J, with 18 bases between. The germline V gene encodes CDR1 SGHNT and CDR2 YYREEE (reference sequence). This CDR3 contains 16 residues. The full variable domain, completed using reference TRBV5-4 and TRBJ2-1, is ETGVTQSPTHLIKTRGQQVTLRCSSQSGHNTVSWYQQALGQGPQFIFQYYREEENGRGNFPPRFSGLQFPNYSSELNVNALELDDSALYLCASSPMGGTAYNEQFFGPGTRLTVL.

This clone was observed a single time. V gene TRBV4-1 combines with J gene TRBJ2-2; tentative D call: TRBD2 (7 bases). This CDR3 is 17 amino acids long. With 3 bases removed from V and 5 bases from J, the gap between germline ends came to 19 bases. Germline CDR1 MGHRA, CDR2 YSYEKL. This chain's CDR3 is CASSHGGGRARTGELFF. CDR3 bases: TGCGCCAGCAGCCACGGAGGGGGGAGGGCCAGGACCGGGGAGCTGTTTTTT.

The chain recombines TRBV19 with TRBJ2-1; D perhaps matches TRBD2 (5 bases). This CDR3 has 16 residues. Trimming removed 6 bases from V and 0 bases from J, with 15 bases in between. Germline CDR1 and CDR2: LNHDA and SQIVND (reference sequence). The CDR3 region is CASRDRGYRSYNEQFF. The DNA of the CDR3 is TGTGCCAGTAGGGATCGGGGTTACCGCTCCTACAATGAGCAGTTCTTC.

The chain combines TRBV4-1 with TRBJ2-7; 7 nucleotides line up with TRBD2. Germline V gene lookup returns CDR1 MGHRA and CDR2 YSYEKL. J gave up 2 bases and V 4 bases, and 5 bases lay outside the gene matches. CDR3 size: 14 residues. The CDR3 nucleotides read TGCGCCAGCAGCCTCCGGGACTATACCTACGAGCAGTACTTC. This sequence encodes CASSLRDYTYEQYF.

The chain has TRBV27 and TRBJ1-1; TRBD1 aligns across 8 bases. The CDR3 has 13 amino acids. V lost 5 bases and J lost 11; bases outside the gene matches: 10. Germline values: CDR1 MNHEY, CDR2 SMNVEV (reference sequence). Here the CDR3 reads CASSGAGQGGAFF. The CDR3 coding sequence is TGTGCCAGCAGTGGGGCCGGACAGGGTGGCGCTTTCTTT.

The rearrangement joins TRBV7-2 to TRBJ2-3, with 7 bases fitting TRBD2. Germline CDR1 is SGHTA and CDR2 is FQGNSA. With 2 bases clipped from V and 2 bases from J, the junction kept 7 bases outside the gene matches. The CDR3 totals 16 residues. The chain's CDR3 is CASSLNPSGNTDTQYF. The CDR3 DNA reads as TGTGCCAGCAGCTTAAACCCGAGCGGGAACACAGATACGCAGTATTTT.

The chain carries TRBV18 and TRBJ2-2; 10 nucleotides agree with TRBD1. CDR3 length equals 15 residues. Losses at the gene ends were 4 bases for V and 3 bases for J; bases not matched to a gene: 2. CDR1 and CDR2 (germline): KGHSH, LQKENI. This chain's CDR3 is CASSRGTGDTGELFF. As DNA, the CDR3 is TGTGCCAGCTCACGCGGGACAGGGGACACCGGGGAGCTGTTTTTT. The variable domain in full, completed from reference TRBV18 and TRBJ2-2, reads NAGVMQNPRHLVRRRGQEARLRCSPMKGHSHVYWYRQLPEEGLKFMVYLQKENIIDESGMPKERFSAEFPKEGPSILRIQQVVRGDSAAYFCASSRGTGDTGELFFGEGSRLTVL.

The chain carries TRBV20-1 and TRBJ2-5; D may be TRBD1 (6 bases). Germline V gene sequence: CDR1 DFQATT, CDR2 SNEGSKA (reference sequence). Trimming pared 3 bases from V and 3 bases from J, leaving 11 bases between. This CDR3 is 13 amino acids long. CDR3 loop: CSASSAGEETQYF. CDR3 bases: TGCAGTGCTAGTAGCGCAGGGGAAGAGACCCAGTACTTC.

About this clone itself: The sample has other DNA sequences that encode this CDR3 too. V gene TRBV11-3 combines with J gene TRBJ1-1; no clear D. CDR1 is SGHNT and CDR2 is YENEEA in the germline V gene. The CDR3 has 14 amino acids. With 1 base removed from V and 1 base from J, the gap between germline ends came to 7 bases. CDR3 residues: CASSLGAGNTEAFF. The CDR3 DNA reads TGTGCCAGCAGCTTAGGGGCGGGGAACACTGAAGCTTTCTTT.

This chain joins TRBV7-9 and TRBJ2-3; 8 nucleotides match TRBD1. With V trimmed by 5 bases and J by 7 bases, 11 bases remained unmatched. Per the germline V gene, CDR1 is SEHNR and CDR2 is FQNEAQ (reference sequence). This CDR3 is built from 15 residues. CDR3 sequence: CASSPTGATGNTQYF. The CDR3 DNA reads TGTGCCAGCAGCCCGACAGGGGCGACCGGGAATACGCAGTATTTT.

The V call is TRBV7-2, the J call TRBJ2-7; D perhaps matches TRBD1 (6 bases). Germline V gene lookup returns CDR1 SGHTA and CDR2 FQGNSA. The V end lost 1 base, the J end lost 2 bases, and 12 bases lay between the germline ends. The CDR3 runs 15 residues. The CDR3 here is CASSLEARGPYEQYF. The CDR3 DNA follows: TGTGCCAGCAGCTTAGAGGCCAGGGGACCCTACGAGCAGTACTTC.

The CDR3 DNA is TGTGCCAGTGCTAAAGAGGGGCGGGACTACGAGCAGTACTTC. Encoded protein: CASAKEGRDYEQYF. The chain is built from TRBV19 and TRBJ2-7; TRBD2 is a possible D gene (6 bases). This CDR3 spans 14 amino acids. Looked up from germline, CDR1 is LNHDA and CDR2 is SQIVND (reference sequence). Trimming removed 8 bases at V and 3 bases at J, with 17 bases between.

This clone showed up just a few times. The chain carries TRBV15 and TRBJ2-1; TRBD2 matches at 8 bases. Looked up from germline, CDR1 is LNHNV and CDR2 is YYDKDF (reference sequence). The CDR3 totals 14 residues. Trimming took 6 bases from V and 6 from J; bases not matched to a gene: 7. The CDR3: CATSQAGESNEQFF. The DNA of the CDR3 is TGTGCCACCAGTCAAGCGGGAGAGAGCAATGAGCAGTTCTTC. Full variable domain (outside the CDR3, taken from reference TRBV15 and TRBJ2-1): DAMVIQNPRYQVTQFGKPVTLSCSQTLNHNVMYWYQQKSSQAPKLLFHYYDKDFNNEADTPDNFQSRRPNTSFCFLDIRSPGLGDTAMYLCATSQAGESNEQFFGPGTRLTVL.

This clone was observed a handful of times. The genes are TRBV2 and TRBJ1-2; D remains unclear. Germline V gene lookup returns CDR1 SNHLY and CDR2 FYNNEI. V lost 6 bases to trimming and J lost 3 bases, with 5 bases between them. The CDR3 is 11 residues long. The CDR3 DNA reads TGTGCCAGCAGGGCCGACTATGGCTACACCTTC. It specifies CASRADYGYTF.

The chain employs TRBV2 and TRBJ1-5, with 7 positions matching TRBD1. This CDR3 comprises 15 residues. The germline CDR1 and CDR2 sequences are SNHLY and FYNNEI. V shed 6 bases and J 4 bases; nucleotides not matched to a gene: 9. The CDR3 is CASRSGTVGNQPQHF. CDR3 in DNA: TGTGCCAGCAGGTCGGGGACAGTCGGTAATCAGCCCCAGCATTTT.

This clone was counted only a few times. The chain combines TRBV6-1 with TRBJ1-1; the D gene is possibly TRBD1 (6 bases). V lost 3 bases to trimming and J lost 1 base, with 18 bases between them. The CDR3 runs to 17 residues. Germline V gives CDR1 MNHNS, CDR2 SASEGT. The CDR3 reads CASSEISQPRGNTEAFF. The CDR3 region has the DNA TGTGCCAGCAGTGAGATTTCCCAACCCAGGGGGAACACTGAAGCTTTCTTT.